Each of the 25 T cell receptor beta chains below was sequenced from the same sample in a study of blood T cell repertoires in COVID-19. The data were produced by immunoSEQ multiplex PCR, yet TCRdb's version contains in-frame clones alone and is incomplete. In the table there are about 210,000 clones, 70% to 90% of which are singletons. Sequencing was done on a sample of peripheral blood. The receptors shown here come from a man aged 18 to 30 with active or convalescent COVID-19.

The chain combines TRBV9 with TRBJ2-7, with TRBD2 matching 9 bases. This CDR3 is built from 15 residues. CDR1 and CDR2 from the germline V gene are SGDLS and YYNGEE. V gave up 4 bases and J gave up 7 bases; unmatched junction bases: 12. CDR3 in amino acids: CASSQEREVSFEQYF. The CDR3 DNA reads TGTGCCAGCAGCCAGGAGCGGGAGGTTTCGTTTGAGCAGTACTTC.

This chain links TRBV7-7 with TRBJ2-5; 7 nucleotides line up with TRBD1. Germline lookup yields CDR1 SSHAT and CDR2 FNYEAQ (reference sequence). V lost 5 bases, J lost 2 bases, and 5 bases stayed unmatched. The CDR3 contains 14 residues. The CDR3 loop is CASSRQGLQETQYF. The DNA for the CDR3 is TGTGCCAGCAGCCGACAGGGCCTGCAAGAGACCCAGTACTTC.

J is TRBJ2-7 and V is TRBV2, with no clear D. This CDR3 spans 12 amino acids. Germline CDR1 reads SNHLY; CDR2 reads FYNNEI. The V end lost 5 bases, the J end lost 3 bases, and 8 bases lay between the germline ends. CDR3 DNA sequence: TGTGCCAGCAGTTGGGCTGTCTACGAGCAGTACTTC. Protein: CASSWAVYEQYF.

The chain couples TRBV29-1 to TRBJ2-5; D not certain. The CDR3 covers 10 residues. Trimming pared 7 bases from V and 6 bases from J, leaving 9 bases between. Germline lookup yields CDR1 SQVTM and CDR2 ANQGSEA. The CDR3 is CSAAQQTQYF. CDR3 DNA: TGCAGCGCAGCTCAACAGACCCAGTACTTC.

The gene calls are TRBV6-4 and TRBJ1-5, with D perhaps TRBD1 (6 bases). Trimming stripped 5 bases from V and 7 bases from J, with 24 bases between. The CDR3 is 17 residues long. Germline V gives CDR1 MRHNA, CDR2 SNTAGT. The CDR3 DNA reads TGTGCCAGCAGTATCCTCCAATACAGGGCTCGACGGCAGCCCCAGCATTTT. This translates into CASSILQYRARRQPQHF.

This clone was detected only once. V gene TRBV28 combines with J gene TRBJ1-5; 7 bases line up with TRBD1. Germline V CDR1 and CDR2: MDHEN, SYDVKM. The CDR3 runs to 15 residues. V lost 4 bases to trimming and J lost 1 base; unmatched junction nucleotides: 4. CDR3 sequence reads: CASSYRQGSNQPQHF. The CDR3 DNA reads TGTGCCAGCAGTTACAGACAGGGAAGCAATCAGCCCCAGCATTTT. Variable domain in full (rest from reference TRBV28 and TRBJ1-5): DVKVTQSSRYLVKRTGEKVFLECVQDMDHENMFWYRQDPGLGLRLIYFSYDVKMKEKGDIPEGYSVSREKKERFSLILESASTNQTSMYLCASSYRQGSNQPQHFGDGTRLSIL.

The chain uses TRBV24-1 and TRBJ2-5; 7 bases align to TRBD1. V was pared by 5 bases and J by 1 base, with 6 bases of the junction left unmatched. The CDR3 has 15 residues. Germline CDR1 and CDR2: KGHDR and SFDVKD. In DNA form, the CDR3 reads TGTGCCACCAGTGGTTACAGGGGACCCCAAGAGACCCAGTACTTC. It encodes CATSGYRGPQETQYF.

This chain connects TRBV7-3 to TRBJ2-1; D is perhaps TRBD2 (5 bases). The germline V and J ends were trimmed by 5 bases and 0 bases, with 11 bases remaining between them. The CDR3 is made up of 15 amino acids. The germline V gene has CDR1 SGHTA and CDR2 FQGTGA. The CDR3 is CASSPGSTSYNEQFF. The CDR3 DNA is TGTGCCAGCAGCCCGGGGTCGACCTCCTACAATGAGCAGTTCTTC. The full variable domain, rest sourced from reference TRBV7-3 and TRBJ2-1, is GAGVSQTPSNKVTEKGKYVELRCDPISGHTALYWYRQSLGQGPEFLIYFQGTGAADDSGLPNDRFFAVRPEGSVSTLKIQRTERGDSAVYLCASSPGSTSYNEQFFGPGTRLTVL.

The V call is TRBV5-4, the J call TRBJ1-2; D possibly corresponds to TRBD1 (5 bases). The CDR3 sequence is 16 residues long. Trimming removed 0 bases at V and 4 bases at J, with 16 bases between. CDR1 is SGHNT and CDR2 is YYREEE in the germline V gene (reference sequence). The CDR3 nucleotides are TGTGCCAGCAGCTTGGCCACAGGATTGAAGGGCTATGGCTACACCTTC. It translates to CASSLATGLKGYGYTF.

The rearrangement uses TRBV10-3 and TRBJ2-3, with 12 positions matching TRBD2. Per the germline V gene, CDR1 is ENHRY and CDR2 is SYGVKD. This CDR3 region has 16 residues. V lost 6 bases and J lost 4; bases outside the gene matches: 8. The CDR3 sequence is CAIRRTSGERADTQYF. In nucleotides, the CDR3 is TGTGCCATCAGAAGGACTAGCGGGGAGCGGGCAGATACGCAGTATTTT.

This chain joins TRBV10-3 and TRBJ1-5; TRBD1 might be the D (5 bases). Germline-derived CDR1 and CDR2 are ENHRY and SYGVKD. The CDR3 has 18 residues. With 3 bases removed from V and 1 base from J, the gap between germline ends came to 19 bases. CDR3 loop: CAISDYRGGGDSNQPQHF. CDR3 nucleotides: TGTGCCATCAGTGATTACCGGGGGGGAGGGGACAGCAATCAGCCCCAGCATTTT.

The chain couples TRBV30 to TRBJ1-5; 12 nucleotides match TRBD1. Germline V gives CDR1 GTSNPN, CDR2 SVGIG (reference sequence). The CDR3 is 17 amino acids. V was pared by 2 bases and J by 1 base, with 6 bases of the junction left unmatched. CDR3 residues: CAWSRDRGPRSNQPQHF. The CDR3 nucleotides read TGTGCCTGGAGTAGGGACAGGGGGCCAAGGAGCAATCAGCCCCAGCATTTT.

This chain links TRBV29-1 with TRBJ2-7; D ambiguous. The CDR3 is 15 residues long. Germline V gives CDR1 SQVTM, CDR2 ANQGSEA. The V end lost 4 bases, the J end lost 7 bases, and 23 bases lay between the germline ends. The CDR3: CSVVFLSLRGTEQYF. CDR3 bases: TGCAGCGTTGTCTTTTTGTCTCTGAGAGGAACTGAGCAGTACTTC.

The table lists this clone with a few counts. The chain links TRBV27 to TRBJ2-1; weak D call: TRBD2 (6 bases). Germline V lookup: CDR1 MNHEY, CDR2 SMNVEV (reference sequence). V lost 7 bases to trimming and J lost 7 bases, with 20 bases between them. This CDR3 has 15 amino acids. The CDR3 loop is CASTTTGVPANEQFF. CDR3 DNA sequence: TGTGCCAGCACCACAACGGGAGTCCCAGCGAATGAGCAGTTCTTC.

The CDR3 bases are TGTGCCAGCTACACCGGGACAGGGGGCTCGTATGAGCAGTTCTTC. It encodes CASYTGTGGSYEQFF. V and J are TRBV6-5 and TRBJ2-1, with 12 bases aligning to TRBD1. The CDR3 runs 15 residues. From germline, CDR1 is MNHEY and CDR2 SVGAGI. V dropped 8 bases and J dropped 8; count of bases not matched to a gene: 10.

This clone has only one observation. The rearrangement links TRBV12-1 to TRBJ2-7; TRBD1 is the table's D call and was not checked against the DNA. TRBV12-1 is listed as a pseudogene. The CDR3 has 13 residues. CDR3: CASTPDRDYEQYF. CDR3 DNA sequence: TGTGCCAGCACCCCCGACAGGGATTACGAGCAGTACTTC.

As DNA, the CDR3 is TGTGCCAGCAGCCAAGGCTCGGCAGGCGATAGCAATCAGCCCCAGCATTTT. Its translation: CASSQGSAGDSNQPQHF. The V and J genes are TRBV4-2 and TRBJ1-5; D ambiguous. Germline loops: CDR1 LGHNA, CDR2 YNFKEQ. CDR3 length: 17 residues. Trimming cost V 1 base and J 0 bases, with 13 bases left between them.

The chain recombines TRBV27 with TRBJ2-5, with 11 bases aligning to TRBD1. The CDR3 is 16 amino acids. CDR1 and CDR2 from the germline V gene are MNHEY and SMNVEV (reference sequence). Trimming removed 3 bases from V and 5 bases from J; junction bases left unmatched: 8. The CDR3 nucleotides are TGTGCCAGCAGTTTCCTCGGACAGGGGGCTAGGGAGACCCAGTACTTC. This sequence encodes CASSFLGQGARETQYF.

This clone was seen a few times. The chain has TRBV6-5 and TRBJ1-6; D perhaps matches TRBD1 (5 bases). CDR1 and CDR2 (germline): MNHEY, SVGAGI. The CDR3 has 15 amino acids. V was clipped by 6 bases and J by 7 bases, with 16 bases between them. CDR3 residues: CASRAGGVGNSPLHF. The CDR3 nucleotides read TGTGCCAGCAGGGCAGGAGGGGTGGGGAATTCACCCCTCCACTTT.

The V and J genes are TRBV5-4 and TRBJ1-1; D may be TRBD1 (5 bases). This CDR3 spans 14 amino acids. V was pared by 4 bases and J by 1 base, with 11 bases between. Germline lookup yields CDR1 SGHNT and CDR2 YYREEE (reference sequence). CDR3 amino acids: CASSGGGRNTEAFF. For the CDR3, the DNA is TGTGCCAGCAGCGGGGGGGGACGGAACACTGAAGCTTTCTTT.

V is TRBV5-4 and J is TRBJ1-5; D is unclear. Germline assignment: CDR1 SGHNT and CDR2 YYREEE (reference sequence). The CDR3 sequence is 14 residues long. V lost 5 bases to trimming and J lost 1 base, with 10 bases between them. The CDR3 loop is CASSVGESNQPQHF. The DNA for the CDR3 is TGTGCCAGCAGTGTGGGAGAGAGCAATCAGCCCCAGCATTTT.

The chain couples TRBV24-1 to TRBJ2-3, with TRBD2 identical over 7 bases. V shed 1 base and J 1 base; nucleotides not matched to a gene: 4. CDR3 length: 16 residues. The V gene's germline CDR1 is KGHDR and CDR2 SFDVKD. As DNA, the CDR3 is TGTGCCACCAGTGATTTCGTCCGGGAGGGCACAGATACGCAGTATTTT. Translated, it gives CATSDFVREGTDTQYF.

The gene calls are TRBV19 and TRBJ1-5, with D possibly TRBD1 on 5 matching bases. CDR3 size: 15 residues. In germline, CDR1 is LNHDA, CDR2 SQIVND (reference sequence). V shed 7 bases and J shed 0 bases, with 13 bases lying between them. The CDR3 loop reads CASTQAQDSNQPQHF. DNA of the CDR3: TGTGCCAGTACACAGGCGCAAGATAGCAATCAGCCCCAGCATTTT.

The rearrangement joins TRBV7-3 to TRBJ2-2; TRBD2 matches 10 bases. The CDR3 runs to 17 residues. The V gene's germline CDR1 is SGHTA and CDR2 FQGTGA. V trimming: 5 bases; J trimming: 4 bases; junction bases outside the gene matches: 10. CDR3 loop: CASSDLGASGSTGELFF. For the CDR3, the DNA is TGTGCCAGCAGCGACTTAGGGGCTAGCGGGAGCACCGGGGAGCTGTTTTTT.

V and J are TRBV30 and TRBJ1-2; D might be TRBD1 (6 bases). The CDR3 covers 15 residues. Germline V CDR1 and CDR2: GTSNPN, SVGIG (reference sequence). V dropped 3 bases and J dropped 2 bases, with 16 bases sitting between them. The CDR3 loop reads CAWRLTRTANYGYTF. Written as DNA, the CDR3 is TGTGCCTGGAGATTGACTCGGACAGCCAACTATGGCTACACCTTC.